This TCR beta chain was observed in a study of blood T cell repertoires in COVID-19. About the research overall: Acute-phase and convalescent COVID-19 samples originated in the United States, Italy and Spain.

Sequenced by immunoSEQ multiplex PCR; TCRdb stores in-frame clones only, minus some. The sample carries about 360,000 clones, 87% recorded once. V gave up 6 bases and J gave up 4 bases, with 9 bases separating them. Germline values: CDR1 DFQATT, CDR2 SNEGSKA (reference sequence). This CDR3 region has 11 residues. Participants' own reports of clinical history determined their cohort assignment. The chain combines TRBV20-1 with TRBJ1-2; no clear D. The TCR comes from a man under 40 who had recovered from COVID-19. Sequencing used PBMCs or T cells enriched from blood (not recorded which). The CDR3 reads CSAKRLYGYTF. Here the CDR3 DNA reads TGCAGTGCAAAGAGGCTCTATGGCTACACCTTC.